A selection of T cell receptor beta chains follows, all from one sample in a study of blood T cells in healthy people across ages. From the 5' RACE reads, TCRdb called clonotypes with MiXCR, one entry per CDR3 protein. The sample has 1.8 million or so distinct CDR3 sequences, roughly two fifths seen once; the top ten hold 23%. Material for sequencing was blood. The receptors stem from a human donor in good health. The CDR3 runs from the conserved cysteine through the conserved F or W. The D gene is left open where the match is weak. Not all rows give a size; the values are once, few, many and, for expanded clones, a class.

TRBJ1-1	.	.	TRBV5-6	TGTGCCAGCAGCTTGGCGGGGGCTCGCACTGAAGCTTTCTTT	CASSLAGARTEAFF
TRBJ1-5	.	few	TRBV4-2	TGTGCCAGCAGCCAAGCCGAAGGAGAAAGAAATAGCAATCAGCCCCAGCATTTT	CASSQAEGERNSNQPQHF
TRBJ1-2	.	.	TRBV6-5	TGTGCCGGCAGTCGGGGGGACACAACTAACTATGGCTACACCTTC	CAGSRGDTTNYGYTF
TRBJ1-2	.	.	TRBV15	TGTGCCACCAGCAGAGCCCTATCGCAGGGCGTTCGGGGCTACACCTTC	CATSRALSQGVRGYTF
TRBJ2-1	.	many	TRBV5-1	TGCGCCAGCAGCTTGCGACAGGGAGGGGAGCAGTTCTTC	CASSLRQGGEQFF
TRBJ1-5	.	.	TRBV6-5	TGTGCCAGCAGTTACGGTCCCAACGGTCAGCCCCAGCATTTT	CASSYGPNGQPQHF
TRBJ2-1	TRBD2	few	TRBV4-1	TGCGCCAGCAGCCTAAGGACTAGCGGGGTCAAGTACAATGAGCAGTTCTTC	CASSLRTSGVKYNEQFF
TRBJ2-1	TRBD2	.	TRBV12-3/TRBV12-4	TGTGCCAGCAGTGATCCCGGGACTAGGGGGCAGTTCTTC	CASSDPGTRGQFF
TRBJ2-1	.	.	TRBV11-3	TGTGCCAGCAGCCACCTCAGAGAGAGCTCCTACAATGAGCAGTTCTTC	CASSHLRESSYNEQFF
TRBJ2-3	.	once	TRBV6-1	TGTGCCAGCAGTGACCGGGGGCCCTCCACAGATACGCAGTATTTT	CASSDRGPSTDTQYF
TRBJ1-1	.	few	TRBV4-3	TGCGCCAGCAGCCAAGTACCCAGGGGCGGGGCTGAAGCTTTCTTT	CASSQVPRGGAEAFF
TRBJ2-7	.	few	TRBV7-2	TGTGCCAGCAGCTTAGCCATTTCCGACAGGCCCATCGGTGAGCAGTACTTC	CASSLAISDRPIGEQYF
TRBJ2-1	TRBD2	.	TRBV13	TGTGCCAGCAGCCTTAGCGGGGGGGCTATCGGTGAGCAGTTCTTC	CASSLSGGAIGEQFF
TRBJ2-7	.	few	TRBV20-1	TGCAGTGCTAGACTTCAGGGCTACGAGCAGTACTTC	CSARLQGYEQYF
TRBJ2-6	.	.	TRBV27	TGTGCCACCGCCGTCTGGTCCCTCGGGGCCAACGTCTTGACTTTC	CATAVWSLGANVLTF
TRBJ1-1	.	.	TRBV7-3	TGTGCCAGCAGCTCCTTGGGGGGAAACACTGAAGCTTTCTTT	CASSSLGGNTEAFF
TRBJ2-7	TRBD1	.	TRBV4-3	TGCGCCAGCAGCCAAGCCATCGGACAGGGGTGGAACGAGCAGTACTTC	CASSQAIGQGWNEQYF
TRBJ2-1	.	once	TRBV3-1	TGTGCCAGCAGCCGGTCGGAGTGGAGGACGGGTCGCTACAATGAGCAGTTCTTC	CASSRSEWRTGRYNEQFF
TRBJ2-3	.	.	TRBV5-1	TGCGCCAGCAGCTCATTTCTAGCGTCTAGCACAGATACGCAGTATTTT	CASSSFLASSTDTQYF
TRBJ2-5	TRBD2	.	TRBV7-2	TGTGCCAGCAGCTCTCGGGCGGGGGGGCTGGTAGAGACCCAGTACTTC	CASSSRAGGLVETQYF
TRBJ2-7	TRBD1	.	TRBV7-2	TGTGCCAGCAGCTCGACAGGGGGCTTGACCTACGAGCAGTACTTC	CASSSTGGLTYEQYF
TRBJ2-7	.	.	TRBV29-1	TGCAGCGTTGAAGACCCCGCGGGGAACTCCTACGAGCAGTACTTC	CSVEDPAGNSYEQYF
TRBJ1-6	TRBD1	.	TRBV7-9	TGTGCCAGCGGACATCGCCTGACAGGGTATAATTCACCCCTCCACTTT	CASGHRLTGYNSPLHF
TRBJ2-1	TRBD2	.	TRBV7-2	TGTGCCAGCAGCTTAGAGTTGGTGGTAGCGGGGGAGCAGTTCTTC	CASSLELVVAGEQFF
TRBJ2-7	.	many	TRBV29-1	TGCAGCGTTTTAATAGGAGGCGAGCAGTACTTC	CSVLIGGEQYF
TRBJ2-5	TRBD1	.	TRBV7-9	TGTGCCAGCAGCTCGACCGGAGGAGAGGACAGGGTAATTGTAGAGACCCAGTACTTC	CASSSTGGEDRVIVETQYF
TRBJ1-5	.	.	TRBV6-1	TGTGCCAGCAGTACAGGGAGTCCCCAGCCCCAGCATTTT	CASSTGSPQPQHF
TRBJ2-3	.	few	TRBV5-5	TGTGCCAGCAGCTCGGTGGGGGGTCAAGATACGCAGTATTTT	CASSSVGGQDTQYF
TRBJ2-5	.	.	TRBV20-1	TGCAGTGTTCACCAGTTCGGCGAGACCCAGTACTTC	CSVHQFGETQYF
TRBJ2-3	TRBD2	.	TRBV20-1	TGCAGTGCTATAAGACTAGCGGGGGTAGATACGCAGTATTTT	CSAIRLAGVDTQYF
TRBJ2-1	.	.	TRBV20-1	TGCAGTGCTAGGGTTGCCCCGAGCTCCTACAATAAGCAGTTCTTC	CSARVAPSSYNKQFF
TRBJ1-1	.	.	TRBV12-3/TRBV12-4	TGTGCCAGCAGTTTGCAGCCGCCGAGGATGAACACTGAAGCTTTCTTT	CASSLQPPRMNTEAFF
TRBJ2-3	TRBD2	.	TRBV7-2	TGTGCCTGCAGCTTAGTTAGCGGGGGTGAAGATACGCAGTATTTT	CACSLVSGGEDTQYF
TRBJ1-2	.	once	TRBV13	TGTGCCAGCCTCAAAAAAGGGTACGAACTCTATGGCTACACCTTC	CASLKKGYELYGYTF
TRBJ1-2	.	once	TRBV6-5	TGTGCCAGCAGTTACTCGAGGGTTCGTAGGGGCTACACCTTC	CASSYSRVRRGYTF
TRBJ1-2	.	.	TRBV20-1	TGCAGTGCACAGGACACCTATGGCTACACCTTC	CSAQDTYGYTF